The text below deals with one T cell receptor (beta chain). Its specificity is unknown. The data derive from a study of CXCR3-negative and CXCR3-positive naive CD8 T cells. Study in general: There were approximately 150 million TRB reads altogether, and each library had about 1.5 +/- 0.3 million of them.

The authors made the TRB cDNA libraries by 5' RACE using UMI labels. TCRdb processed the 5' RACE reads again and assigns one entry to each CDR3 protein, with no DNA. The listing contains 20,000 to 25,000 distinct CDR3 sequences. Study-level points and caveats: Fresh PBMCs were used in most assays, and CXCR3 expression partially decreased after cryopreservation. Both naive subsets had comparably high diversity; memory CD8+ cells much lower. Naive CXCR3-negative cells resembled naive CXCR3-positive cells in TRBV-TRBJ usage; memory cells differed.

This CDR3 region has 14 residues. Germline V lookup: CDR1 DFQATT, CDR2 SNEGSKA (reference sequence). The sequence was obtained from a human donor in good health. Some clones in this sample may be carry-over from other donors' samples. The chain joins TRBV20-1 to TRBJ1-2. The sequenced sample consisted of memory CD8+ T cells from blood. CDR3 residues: CSARDRPTVDGYTF.